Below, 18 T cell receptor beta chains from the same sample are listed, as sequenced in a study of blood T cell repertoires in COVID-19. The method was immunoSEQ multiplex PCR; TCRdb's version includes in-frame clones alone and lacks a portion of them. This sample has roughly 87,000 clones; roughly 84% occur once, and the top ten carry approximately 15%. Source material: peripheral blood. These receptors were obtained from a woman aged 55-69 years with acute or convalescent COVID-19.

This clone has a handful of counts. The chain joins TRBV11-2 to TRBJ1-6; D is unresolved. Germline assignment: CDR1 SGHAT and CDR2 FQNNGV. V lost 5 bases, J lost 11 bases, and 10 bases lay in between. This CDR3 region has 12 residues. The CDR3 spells CASSQLYAPLHF. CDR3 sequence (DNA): TGTGCCAGCAGCCAACTATACGCACCCCTCCACTTT.

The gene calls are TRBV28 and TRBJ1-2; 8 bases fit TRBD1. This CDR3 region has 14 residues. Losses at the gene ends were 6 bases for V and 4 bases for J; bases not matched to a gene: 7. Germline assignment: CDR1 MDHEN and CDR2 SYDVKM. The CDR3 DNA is TGTGCCAGCAGCTCGACAGGGGCAGGCTATGGCTACACCTTC. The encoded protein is CASSSTGAGYGYTF.

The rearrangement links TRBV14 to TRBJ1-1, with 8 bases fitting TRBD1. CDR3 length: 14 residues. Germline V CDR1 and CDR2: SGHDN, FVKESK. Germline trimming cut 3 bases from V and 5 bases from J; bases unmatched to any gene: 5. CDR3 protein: CASSHGQGRTEAFF. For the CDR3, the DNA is TGTGCCAGCAGCCACGGACAGGGACGGACTGAAGCTTTCTTT.

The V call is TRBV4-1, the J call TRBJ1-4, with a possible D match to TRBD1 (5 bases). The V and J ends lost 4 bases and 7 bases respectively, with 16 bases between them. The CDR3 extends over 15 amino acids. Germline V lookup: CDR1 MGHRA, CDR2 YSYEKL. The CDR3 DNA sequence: TGCGCCAGCAGCCCCGGGTGGGGGGACGGTGAAAAACTGTTTTTT. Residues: CASSPGWGDGEKLFF.

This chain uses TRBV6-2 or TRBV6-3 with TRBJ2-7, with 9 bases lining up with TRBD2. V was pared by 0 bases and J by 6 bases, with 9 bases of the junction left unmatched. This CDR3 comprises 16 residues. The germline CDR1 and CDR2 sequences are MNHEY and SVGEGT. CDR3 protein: CASSYSRASGDSEQYF. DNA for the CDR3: TGTGCCAGCAGTTACTCACGGGCTAGCGGGGATTCCGAGCAGTACTTC.

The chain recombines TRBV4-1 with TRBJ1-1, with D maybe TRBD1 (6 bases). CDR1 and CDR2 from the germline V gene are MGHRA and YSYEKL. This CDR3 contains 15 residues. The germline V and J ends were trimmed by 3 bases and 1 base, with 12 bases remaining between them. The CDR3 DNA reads TGCGCCAGCAGCCAGATATCGACAGGGAACACTGAAGCTTTCTTT. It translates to CASSQISTGNTEAFF.

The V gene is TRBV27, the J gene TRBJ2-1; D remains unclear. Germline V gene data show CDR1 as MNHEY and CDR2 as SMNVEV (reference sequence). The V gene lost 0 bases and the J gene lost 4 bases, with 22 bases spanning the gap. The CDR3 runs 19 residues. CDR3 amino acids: CASSLSLASRRSRYNEQFF. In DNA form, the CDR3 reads TGTGCCAGCAGTTTATCTCTCGCTAGTCGGCGGTCACGTTACAATGAGCAGTTCTTC.

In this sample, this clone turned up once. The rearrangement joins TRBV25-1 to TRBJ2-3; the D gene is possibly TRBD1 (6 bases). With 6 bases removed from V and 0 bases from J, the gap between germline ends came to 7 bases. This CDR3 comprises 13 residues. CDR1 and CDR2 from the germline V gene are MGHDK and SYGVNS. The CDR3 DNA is TGTGCCAGCAGGGACAGAAGCACAGATACGCAGTATTTT. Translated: CASRDRSTDTQYF.

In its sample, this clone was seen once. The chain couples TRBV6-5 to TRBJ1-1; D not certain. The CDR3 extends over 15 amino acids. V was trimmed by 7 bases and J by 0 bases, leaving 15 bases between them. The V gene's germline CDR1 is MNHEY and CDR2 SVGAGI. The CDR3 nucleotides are TGTGCCAGCACCAAGCCTGGACTGATGAACACTGAAGCTTTCTTT. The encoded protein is CASTKPGLMNTEAFF.

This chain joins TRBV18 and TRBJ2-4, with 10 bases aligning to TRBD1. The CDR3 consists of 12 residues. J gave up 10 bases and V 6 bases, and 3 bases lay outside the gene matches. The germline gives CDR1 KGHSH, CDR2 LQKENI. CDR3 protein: CASSLDRGIQYF. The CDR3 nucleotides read TGTGCCAGCTCGCTGGACAGGGGGATTCAGTACTTC.

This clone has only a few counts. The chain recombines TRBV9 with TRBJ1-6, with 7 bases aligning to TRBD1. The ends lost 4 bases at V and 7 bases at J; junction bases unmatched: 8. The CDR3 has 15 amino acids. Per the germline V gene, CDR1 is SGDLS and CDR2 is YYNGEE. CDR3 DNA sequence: TGTGCCAGCAGCTCATGGACAGGCCGAAATTCACCCCTCCACTTT. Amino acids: CASSSWTGRNSPLHF.

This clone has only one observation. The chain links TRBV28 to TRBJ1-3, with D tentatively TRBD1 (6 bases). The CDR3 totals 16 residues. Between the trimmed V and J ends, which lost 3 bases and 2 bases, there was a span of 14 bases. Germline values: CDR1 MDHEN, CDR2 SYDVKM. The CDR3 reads CASSLSQGNAGNTIYF. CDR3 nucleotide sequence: TGTGCCAGCAGTTTGTCACAGGGCAACGCTGGAAACACCATATATTTT.

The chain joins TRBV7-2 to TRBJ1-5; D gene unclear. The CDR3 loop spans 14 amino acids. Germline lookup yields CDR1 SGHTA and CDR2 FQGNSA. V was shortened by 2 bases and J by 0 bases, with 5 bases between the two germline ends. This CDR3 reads CASSLFFSNQPQHF. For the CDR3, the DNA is TGTGCCAGCAGCTTATTCTTTAGCAATCAGCCCCAGCATTTT.

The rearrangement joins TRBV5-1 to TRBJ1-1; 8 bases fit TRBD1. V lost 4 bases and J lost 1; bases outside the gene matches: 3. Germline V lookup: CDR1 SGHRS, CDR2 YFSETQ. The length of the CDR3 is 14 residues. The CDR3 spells CASSDGQGNTEAFF. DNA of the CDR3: TGCGCCAGCAGCGATGGACAGGGGAACACTGAAGCTTTCTTT.

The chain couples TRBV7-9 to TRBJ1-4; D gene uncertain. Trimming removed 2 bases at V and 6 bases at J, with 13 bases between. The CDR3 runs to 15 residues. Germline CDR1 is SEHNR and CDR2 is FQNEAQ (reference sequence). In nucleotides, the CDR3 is TGTGCCAGCAGCTTATTGACGGGATCTCATGAAAAACTGTTTTTT. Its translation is CASSLLTGSHEKLFF.

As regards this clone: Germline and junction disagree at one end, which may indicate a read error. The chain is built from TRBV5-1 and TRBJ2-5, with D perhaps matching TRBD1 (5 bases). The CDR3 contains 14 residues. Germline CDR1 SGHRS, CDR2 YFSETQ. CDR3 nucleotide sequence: TGCGCCAGCAGAAGGACAACAGCAAGAGAGGCCCAGTACTTC. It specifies CASRRTTAREAQYF.

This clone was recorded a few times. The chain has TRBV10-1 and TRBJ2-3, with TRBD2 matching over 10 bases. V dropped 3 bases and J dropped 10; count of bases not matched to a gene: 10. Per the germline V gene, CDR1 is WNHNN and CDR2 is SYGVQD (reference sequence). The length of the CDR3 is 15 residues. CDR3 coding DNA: TGCGCCAGCAGTGAAATAGCGGGAGGACTGGGTGCGCAGTATTTT. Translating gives CASSEIAGGLGAQYF.

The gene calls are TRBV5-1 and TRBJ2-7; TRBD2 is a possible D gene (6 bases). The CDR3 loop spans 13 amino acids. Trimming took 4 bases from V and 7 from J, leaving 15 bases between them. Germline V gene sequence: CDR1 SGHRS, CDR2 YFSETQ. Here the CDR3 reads CASSPDKGREQYF. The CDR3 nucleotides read TGCGCCAGCAGCCCGGACAAGGGGAGGGAGCAGTACTTC.